This T cell receptor (beta chain) was obtained from a study of identical twins. TCRdb processed the 5' RACE reads anew with MiXCR; each CDR3 protein has one entry. The table has 1.5 million to 2 million distinct CDR3 sequences, about 32% seen once. This CDR3 has 16 amino acids. Germline V gives CDR1 SGDLS, CDR2 YYNGEE. Trimming stripped 3 bases from V and 0 bases from J, with 14 bases between. The V gene is TRBV9, the J gene TRBJ2-3, with D possibly being TRBD1 (6 bases). Sequencing used cord blood. This TCR derives from a newborn girl in good health. CDR3 region: CASSADSLGSTDTQYF. CDR3 DNA sequence: TGTGCCAGCAGCGCGGACAGCCTTGGGAGCACAGATACGCAGTATTTT.